This T cell receptor (beta chain) was observed in a study of vaccination effects on CD4 cells after COVID-19. Study information: The post-vaccine samples were taken, at the median, 72 days after the second dose.

Under the ViraFEST assay, PBMC were stimulated with viral peptide pools so that antigen-specific CD4+ T cells expanded. Sequencing was performed afterwards. Isolating CD4+ T cells followed ten to eleven days of culture. Vaccine administered to participants consisted of two doses of either BNT162b2 or mRNA-1273. No vaccinee had earlier SARS-CoV-2 infection, and nucleocapsid antibodies were negative. Points from the study as a whole: Marked contraction was observed in infection-induced and vaccine-induced clones late after vaccination. Only 1 of 255 vaccine-induced clones from healthy vaccinees cross-reacted with common cold coronaviruses.

This CDR3 has 17 amino acids. Trimming took 1 base from V and 6 from J; bases not matched to a gene: 11. Germline lookup yields CDR1 SGHTA and CDR2 FQGNSA. TCRdb's table, derived via immunoSEQ multiplex PCR, lists solely in-frame clones and lacks some. The repertoire holds more than 20,000 clones, 76% seen once, with around a tenth in the top ten. This clone was recorded once. Its antigen is undetermined. This clonotype originated in a human donor who received a COVID-19 vaccine. This sequence joins TRBV7-2 and TRBJ2-1; the match to TRBD1 covers 8 bases. Here the sequenced sample was CD4+ T cells from PBMCs cultured with HCoV-229E spike peptides, taken after COVID-19 vaccination. The CDR3 nucleotides are TGTGCCAGCAGCTTAGTTTCCTGGCAGGGGGCGACCAATGAGCAGTTCTTC. Amino acids: CASSLVSWQGATNEQFF.